The entry below gives a single TCR beta chain sequence along with its context. Its antigen is unknown. The treatment denotes: oral pan-JAK inhibitor, 5-10 mg twice daily. The investigators collected lesional scalp punch biopsies and peripheral blood from alopecia areata patients. The CDR3 has 14 amino acids. The entry originates in a study of CD8+ T cells in alopecia areata. General study points: Because of a solitary nonresponder, the connection of baseline CD8+ expansion to response stays uncertain.

Following RNA extraction, reverse transcription yielded cDNA that acted as the sequencing template. The protocol was immunoSEQ multiplex PCR, while the TCRdb copy is restricted to in-frame clones and leaves out a portion. The sample carries about 64,000 clones, around 45% recorded once. The receptor was derived from a human donor with alopecia areata. Here the sequenced sample was CD8+ T cells sorted from blood, taken at roughly week 38, from a patient treated with tofacitinib. This sequence joins TRBV21-1 and TRBJ2-1; TRBD2 is the table's D call and was not checked against the DNA. TRBV21-1 is reported as a pseudogene. In DNA, the CDR3 is TGTGCCAGCAGCAAAGGAGGGTCGAGGGCAGGTCAGTTCTTC. Translation gives CASSKGGSRAGQFF.